This T cell receptor (beta chain) came from a study of T cell responses to AZD1222 COVID-19 vaccine. Generated by immunoSEQ multiplex PCR, the TCRdb table keeps only in-frame clones and is missing some. The sample includes under 200,000 clones, approximately 90% of them seen just once. Study-level points and caveats: Clonal diversity may have been underestimated in mostly white British donors. Nearly half of spike-specific TCRs reportedly target variant regions that are unmutated in the B.1.351 and B.1.1.7 variants. In all cases, repertoires were sampled only after the peak T cell response. A rise in Spike-specific TCR breadth and depth followed two AZD1222 doses.

As for this clone: Its specificity is not known.

The material was peripheral blood, obtained 28 days after the second dose of the MenACWY control vaccine. The sequence derives from an adult who received the MenACWY meningococcal vaccine as a control.

The CDR3 region has the DNA TGTGCCAGCAGTAGAACAGGGGGAACCAATCAGCCCCAGCATTTT. Its protein is CASSRTGGTNQPQHF. This rearrangement joins TRBV6-2 or TRBV6-3 to TRBJ1-5, with 8 bases that match TRBD1. Looked up from germline, CDR1 is MNHEY and CDR2 is SVGEGT. The J segment lost 3 bases and the V segment lost 5 bases, leaving 6 bases of the junction unmatched. CDR3 size: 15 residues.